One and the same sample provided the 23 T cell receptor beta chains below, sequenced in a study of Graves' ophthalmopathy and Graves' hyperthyroidism. The study amplified TCR beta CDR3 regions using RNA transcripts. In the first round, RT-PCR was carried out with HTBI primers, and a multiplex PCR formed the second round. MiXCR was run by TCRdb on the multiplex PCR reads, yielding one entry per CDR3 protein. Of more than 150,000 distinct CDR3 sequences in the sample, over 35% were seen once. The sequencing input was peripheral blood. These receptor sequences come from a woman in her thirties or forties with Graves' ophthalmopathy.

There are many counts of this clonotype. The rearrangement uses TRBV3-1 and TRBJ1-1; TRBD1 is a possible D gene (6 bases). The V gene's germline CDR1 is LGHDT and CDR2 YNNKEL (reference sequence). The CDR3 sequence is 14 residues long. The V end lost 4 bases, the J end lost 1 base, and 10 bases lay between the germline ends. CDR3 DNA sequence: TGTGCCAGCAGCCGGGGACATACGAACACTGAAGCTTTCTTT. Amino acid sequence: CASSRGHTNTEAFF.

This clonotype was picked up many times. This chain uses TRBV7-9 with TRBJ2-2; D not certain. Trimming pared 4 bases from V and 6 bases from J, leaving 9 bases between. The CDR3 length is 13 residues. Germline V CDR1 and CDR2: SEHNR, FQNEAQ (reference sequence). Here the CDR3 reads CASSWGKAGELFF. CDR3 DNA: TGTGCCAGCAGCTGGGGAAAGGCCGGGGAGCTGTTTTTT.

This clonotype was observed at least ten times. V gene TRBV24-1 combines with J gene TRBJ1-1; no definite D call. Germline V gene lookup returns CDR1 KGHDR and CDR2 SFDVKD. This CDR3 contains 13 residues. Trimming left V 7 bases short and J 3 bases short, with 11 bases between. This CDR3 is CATSGPQDTEAFF. In DNA form, the CDR3 reads TGTGCCACCAGCGGGCCCCAGGACACTGAAGCTTTCTTT.

This clonotype was seen repeatedly, ten times or more. The J gene is TRBJ2-7, the V gene TRBV15, with 8 bases matching TRBD2. V shed 0 bases, J shed 5 bases, and the junction held 9 bases outside the gene matches. CDR3 length: 16 residues. The germline gives CDR1 LNHNV, CDR2 YYDKDF (reference sequence). CDR3: CATSRESGGNKDEQYF. CDR3 coding DNA: TGTGCCACCAGCAGAGAGTCGGGGGGGAATAAGGACGAGCAGTACTTC. Filled out from reference TRBV15 and TRBJ2-7, the complete variable domain reads DAMVIQNPRYQVTQFGKPVTLSCSQTLNHNVMYWYQQKSSQAPKLLFHYYDKDFNNEADTPDNFQSRRPNTSFCFLDIRSPGLGDTAMYLCATSRESGGNKDEQYFGPGTRLTVT.

CDR3 in DNA: TGTGCCAGCAGCTTAGCTCCCGGACAGCCGGTCTATGGCTACACCTTC. This codes for CASSLAPGQPVYGYTF. J is TRBJ1-2 and V is TRBV7-2; weak D call: TRBD1 (6 bases). The germline CDR1 and CDR2 sequences are SGHTA and FQGNSA. V lost 0 bases and J lost 4, with 15 bases in between. The CDR3 totals 16 residues.

This sequence joins TRBV7-9 and TRBJ1-6, with D possibly TRBD1 on 5 matching bases. V lost 3 bases and J 7 bases, leaving 10 bases between the germline ends. Germline CDR1 SEHNR, CDR2 FQNEAQ (reference sequence). The CDR3 is 14 amino acids. Here the CDR3 reads CASSFATANSPLHF. The CDR3 DNA reads as TGTGCCAGCAGCTTTGCGACAGCAAATTCACCCCTCCACTTT.

This clonotype was found many times. The chain combines TRBV7-8 with TRBJ2-5, with TRBD2 as a possible D gene (5 bases). The CDR3 extends over 14 amino acids. CDR1 and CDR2 (germline): SGHVS, FQNEAQ. Trimming took 5 bases from V and 5 from J, leaving 15 bases between them. CDR3 in DNA: TGTGCCAGCAGCCTCGGGGAGCTTTGGGAGACCCAGTACTTC. It translates to CASSLGELWETQYF.

The gene calls are TRBV30 and TRBJ1-1; 8 bases align to TRBD1. This CDR3 region has 14 residues. V was clipped by 3 bases and J by 4 bases; unmatched bases: 7. Per germline, CDR1 GTSNPN and CDR2 SVGIG (reference sequence). CDR3 residues: CAWSGQGWATEAFF. In DNA, the CDR3 is TGTGCCTGGAGCGGACAGGGCTGGGCCACTGAAGCTTTCTTT.

This clonotype was observed many times. The chain links TRBV24-1 to TRBJ2-2; perhaps TRBD1 as D (7 bases). The CDR3 has 14 amino acids. Germline lookup yields CDR1 KGHDR and CDR2 SFDVKD. The ends were cut back, 10 bases at V and 3 bases at J, with 14 bases in the middle. CDR3 loop: CATARGADTGELFF. Here the CDR3 DNA reads TGTGCCACGGCCAGGGGGGCTGACACCGGGGAGCTGTTTTTT.

This clonotype was counted at least ten times. The chain carries TRBV5-5 and TRBJ2-5; 7 bases match TRBD1. This CDR3 is 17 amino acids long. Germline V gene data show CDR1 as SGHKS and CDR2 as YYEKEE (reference sequence). With 4 bases clipped from V and 4 bases from J, the junction kept 16 bases outside the gene matches. CDR3 loop: CASSPGQLVGGAETQYF. The CDR3 nucleotides are TGTGCCAGCAGCCCGGGACAGCTTGTTGGTGGTGCAGAGACCCAGTACTTC. The full variable domain, in which reference TRBV5-5 and TRBJ2-5 provide the parts outside the CDR3, is DAGVTQSPTHLIKTRGQQVTLRCSPISGHKSVSWYQQVLGQGPQFIFQYYEKEERGRGNFPDRFSARQFPNYSSELNVNALLLGDSALYLCASSPGQLVGGAETQYFGPGTRLLVL.

The chain recombines TRBV12-3 or TRBV12-4 with TRBJ2-5, with TRBD2 matching over 7 bases. V dropped 1 base and J dropped 3; count of bases not matched to a gene: 5. The CDR3 is 15 amino acids. CDR3 coding DNA: TGTGCCAGCAGTTTAGGCGGGAGTGAGGAAGAGACCCAGTACTTC. It codes for CASSLGGSEEETQYF.

This clonotype was seen repeatedly, ten times or more. This rearrangement joins TRBV10-3 to TRBJ1-5; perhaps TRBD1 as D (6 bases). The V gene's germline CDR1 is ENHRY and CDR2 SYGVKD. Trimming stripped 6 bases from V and 0 bases from J, with 12 bases between. The CDR3 length is 15 residues. This CDR3 reads CAISSTGYSNQPQHF. The CDR3 region has the DNA TGTGCCATCAGCTCGACAGGTTATAGCAATCAGCCCCAGCATTTT.

This sequence joins TRBV11-2 and TRBJ2-7; 8 nucleotides align to TRBD2. The length of the CDR3 is 16 residues. Germline-derived CDR1 and CDR2 are SGHAT and FQNNGV. The V segment lost 1 base and the J segment 4 bases; nucleotides outside the gene matches: 9. The CDR3 protein is CASSLVPSGPGYEQYF. CDR3 nucleotides: TGTGCCAGCAGCTTAGTCCCTAGCGGGCCAGGGTACGAGCAGTACTTC.

CDR3 sequence: CASSEGTTGVETQYF. In nucleotides, the CDR3 is TGTGCCAGCAGTGAAGGGACGACAGGGGTTGAGACCCAGTACTTC. The V call is TRBV6-1, the J call TRBJ2-5, with TRBD1 matching over 8 bases. This CDR3 spans 15 amino acids. Germline V gene data show CDR1 as MNHNS and CDR2 as SASEGT. The V segment lost 1 base and the J segment 5 bases; nucleotides outside the gene matches: 6.

This chain links TRBV10-3 with TRBJ2-7; 12 nucleotides line up with TRBD2. Germline values: CDR1 ENHRY, CDR2 SYGVKD. V was clipped by 6 bases and J by 7 bases; unmatched bases: 4. The CDR3 sequence is 13 residues long. Written as DNA, the CDR3 is TGTGCCATCAGACCGGGACTAGCGGGTGAGCAGTACTTC. Amino acid sequence: CAIRPGLAGEQYF.

A few counts support this clonotype. The chain joins TRBV2 to TRBJ1-1; D remains unclear. V was pared by 5 bases and J by 11 bases, with 12 bases between. The CDR3 is 11 amino acids. Germline V CDR1 and CDR2: SNHLY, FYNNEI. The CDR3 DNA is TGTGCCAGCAGTATTCTCCCTGGGGCTTTCTTT. Translating it yields CASSILPGAFF.

There are many counts of this clonotype. This could be a read error, since a much larger clone is one nucleotide away. The chain joins TRBV12-3 or TRBV12-4 to TRBJ2-7; maybe TRBD1 (6 bases). This CDR3 spans 14 amino acids. Trimming removed 2 bases at V and 12 bases at J, with 20 bases between. The CDR3 reads CASSLPNRVLGRYF. The CDR3 DNA sequence: TGTGCCAGCAGTTTACCGAACAGGGTTCTTGGGCGGTACTTC.

This clonotype was recorded at least ten times. The rearrangement uses TRBV5-1 and TRBJ1-1; 9 bases map to TRBD1. V dropped 4 bases and J dropped 4; count of bases not matched to a gene: 8. This CDR3 comprises 15 residues. In germline, CDR1 is SGHRS, CDR2 YFSETQ. The CDR3 loop is CASSRGTGRGTEAFF. The DNA of the CDR3 is TGCGCCAGCAGCAGGGGGACAGGGAGGGGCACTGAAGCTTTCTTT.

This clonotype was picked up many times. The chain has TRBV4-3 and TRBJ1-6, with 9 nucleotides matching TRBD1. There are 13 residues in the CDR3. Germline V gives CDR1 LGHNA, CDR2 YSLEER. The junction had 5 bases not matched to a gene; V was cut back by 4 bases and J by 13 bases. CDR3 sequence: CASSPDRGRPLHF. CDR3 coding DNA: TGCGCCAGCAGCCCGGACAGGGGAAGGCCCCTCCACTTT.

This clonotype has ten or more counts. V and J are TRBV12-3 or TRBV12-4 and TRBJ2-2, with 9 bases matching TRBD2. V trimming: 5 bases; J trimming: 4 bases; junction bases outside the gene matches: 5. CDR3 length: 15 amino acids. CDR3: CASSLLAGPTGELFF. In nucleotides, the CDR3 is TGTGCCAGCAGTCTACTAGCGGGCCCCACCGGGGAGCTGTTTTTT.

This clonotype was picked up many times. The genes are TRBV12-3 or TRBV12-4 and TRBJ1-6, with D uncertain. The CDR3 totals 13 residues. V gave up 3 bases and J gave up 9 bases, with 9 bases separating them. Here the CDR3 reads CASSLGRTSPLHF. CDR3 DNA: TGTGCCAGCAGTTTGGGCAGAACTTCACCCCTCCACTTT.

This clonotype was observed many times. This chain joins TRBV24-1 and TRBJ1-5; 7 bases agree with TRBD1. In germline, CDR1 is KGHDR, CDR2 SFDVKD. J gave up 6 bases and V 4 bases, and 2 bases lay outside the gene matches. This CDR3 has 13 amino acids. CDR3 DNA: TGTGCCACCAGTGAAACAGGGGTTCAGCCCCAGCATTTT. This gives the protein CATSETGVQPQHF.

The J gene is TRBJ1-5, the V gene TRBV6-5, with D perhaps matching TRBD1 (6 bases). CDR3 length: 13 residues. V was trimmed by 0 bases and J by 10 bases, leaving 10 bases between them. The germline gives CDR1 MNHEY, CDR2 SVGAGI. The CDR3 here is CASSYSTGSPQHF. CDR3 in DNA: TGTGCCAGCAGTTACTCGACAGGCTCTCCCCAGCATTTT.